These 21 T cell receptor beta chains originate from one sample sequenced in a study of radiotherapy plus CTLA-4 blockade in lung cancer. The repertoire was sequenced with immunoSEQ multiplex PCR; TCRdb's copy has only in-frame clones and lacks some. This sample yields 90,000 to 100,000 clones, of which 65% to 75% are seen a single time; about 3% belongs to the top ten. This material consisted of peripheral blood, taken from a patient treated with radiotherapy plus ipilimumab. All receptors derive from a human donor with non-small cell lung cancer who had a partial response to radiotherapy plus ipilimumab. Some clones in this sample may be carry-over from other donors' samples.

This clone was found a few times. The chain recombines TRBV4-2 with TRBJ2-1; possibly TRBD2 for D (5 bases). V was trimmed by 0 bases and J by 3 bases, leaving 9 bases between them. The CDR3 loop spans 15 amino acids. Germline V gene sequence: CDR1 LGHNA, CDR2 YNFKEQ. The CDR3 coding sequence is TGTGCCAGCAGCCAAGATCCGGGAAACTACAATGAGCAGTTCTTC. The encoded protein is CASSQDPGNYNEQFF.

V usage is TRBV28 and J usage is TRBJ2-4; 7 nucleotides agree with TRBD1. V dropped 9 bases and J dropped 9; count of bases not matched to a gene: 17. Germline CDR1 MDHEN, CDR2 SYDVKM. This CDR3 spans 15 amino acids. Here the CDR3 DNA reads TGTGCCAGTAGAACTATTTCGAGACAGGGTGTCATTCAGTACTTC. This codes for CASRTISRQGVIQYF.

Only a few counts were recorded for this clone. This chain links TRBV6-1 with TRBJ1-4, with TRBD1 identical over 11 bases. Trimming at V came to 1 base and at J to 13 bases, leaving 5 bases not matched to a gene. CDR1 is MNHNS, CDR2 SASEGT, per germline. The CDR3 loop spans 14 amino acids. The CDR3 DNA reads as TGTGCCAGCAGTGAAGGTGGGACAGGGGGTGGACTGTTTTTT. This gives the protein CASSEGGTGGGLFF.

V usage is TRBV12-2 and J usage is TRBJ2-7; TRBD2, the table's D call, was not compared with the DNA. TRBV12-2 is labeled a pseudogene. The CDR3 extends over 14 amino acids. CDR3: CASRLAGGGGEQYF. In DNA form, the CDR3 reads TGTGCAAGTCGCCTAGCGGGAGGCGGAGGGGAGCAGTACTTC.

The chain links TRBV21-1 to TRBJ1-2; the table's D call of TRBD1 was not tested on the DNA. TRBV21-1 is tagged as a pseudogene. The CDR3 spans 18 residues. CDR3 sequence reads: CASSLRPGQGAGNYGYTF. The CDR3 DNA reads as TGTGCCAGCAGTCTCAGACCGGGACAGGGGGCGGGTAACTATGGCTACACCTTC.

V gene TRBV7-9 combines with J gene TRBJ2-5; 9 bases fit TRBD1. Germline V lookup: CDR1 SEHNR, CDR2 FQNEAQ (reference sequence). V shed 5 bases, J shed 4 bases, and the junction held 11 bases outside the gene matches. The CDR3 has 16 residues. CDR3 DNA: TGTGCCAGCAGCGTGGGGGGGACAGGGCTTGGAGAGACCCAGTACTTC. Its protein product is CASSVGGTGLGETQYF.

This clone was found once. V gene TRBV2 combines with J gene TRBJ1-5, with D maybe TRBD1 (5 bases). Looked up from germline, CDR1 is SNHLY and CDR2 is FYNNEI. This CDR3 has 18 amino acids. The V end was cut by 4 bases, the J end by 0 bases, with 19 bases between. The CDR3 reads CASSGWRGRTISNQPQHF. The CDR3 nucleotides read TGTGCCAGCAGTGGTTGGAGGGGCAGAACGATTAGCAATCAGCCCCAGCATTTT. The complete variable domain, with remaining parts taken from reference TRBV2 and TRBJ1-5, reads EPEVTQTPSHQVTQMGQEVILRCVPISNHLYFYWYRQILGQKVEFLVSFYNNEISEKSEIFDDQFSVERPDGSNFTLKIRSTKLEDSAMYFCASSGWRGRTISNQPQHFGDGTRLSIL.

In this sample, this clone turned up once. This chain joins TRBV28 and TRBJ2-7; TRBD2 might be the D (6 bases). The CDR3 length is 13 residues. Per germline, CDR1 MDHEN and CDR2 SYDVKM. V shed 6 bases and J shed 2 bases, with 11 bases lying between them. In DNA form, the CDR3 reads TGTGCCAGCAGACTCTCGGGGGCCTACGAGCAGTACTTC. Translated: CASRLSGAYEQYF.

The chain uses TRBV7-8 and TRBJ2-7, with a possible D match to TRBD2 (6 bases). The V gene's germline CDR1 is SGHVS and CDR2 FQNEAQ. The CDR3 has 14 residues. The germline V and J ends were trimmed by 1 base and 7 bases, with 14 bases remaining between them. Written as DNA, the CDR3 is TGTGCCAGCAGCTTAGGGGCACGGGAGTCAGAGCAGTACTTC. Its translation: CASSLGARESEQYF.

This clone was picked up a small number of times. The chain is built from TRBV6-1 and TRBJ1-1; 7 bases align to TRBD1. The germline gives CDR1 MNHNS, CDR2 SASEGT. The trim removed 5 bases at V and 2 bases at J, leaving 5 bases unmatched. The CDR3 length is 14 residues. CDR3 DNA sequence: TGTGCCAGCAGTAACAGGGGAATAAACACTGAAGCTTTCTTT. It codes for CASSNRGINTEAFF.

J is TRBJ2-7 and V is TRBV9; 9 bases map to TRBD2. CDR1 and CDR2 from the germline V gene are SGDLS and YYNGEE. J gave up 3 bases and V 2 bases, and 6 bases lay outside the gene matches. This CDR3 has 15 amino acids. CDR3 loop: CASSVSAGGNYEQYF. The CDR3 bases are TGTGCCAGCAGCGTTTCCGCGGGAGGGAACTACGAGCAGTACTTC. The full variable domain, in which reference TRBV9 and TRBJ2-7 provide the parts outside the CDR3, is DSGVTQTPKHLITATGQRVTLRCSPRSGDLSVYWYQQSLDQGLQFLIQYYNGEERAKGNILERFSAQQFPDLHSELNLSSLELGDSALYFCASSVSAGGNYEQYFGPGTRLTVT.

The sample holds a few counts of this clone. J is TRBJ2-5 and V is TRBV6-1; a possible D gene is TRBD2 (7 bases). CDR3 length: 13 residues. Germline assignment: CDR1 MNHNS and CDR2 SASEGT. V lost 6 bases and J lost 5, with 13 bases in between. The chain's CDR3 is CASRGGARETQYF. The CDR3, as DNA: TGTGCCAGCAGGGGGGGGGCTCGGGAGACCCAGTACTTC.

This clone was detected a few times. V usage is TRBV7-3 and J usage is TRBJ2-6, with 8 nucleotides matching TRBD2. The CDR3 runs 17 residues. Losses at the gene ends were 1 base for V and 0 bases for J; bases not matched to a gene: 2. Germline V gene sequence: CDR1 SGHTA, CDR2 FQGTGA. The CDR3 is CASSLSGGNSGANVLTF. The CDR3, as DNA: TGTGCCAGCAGCTTAAGCGGGGGGAACTCTGGGGCCAACGTCCTGACTTTC.

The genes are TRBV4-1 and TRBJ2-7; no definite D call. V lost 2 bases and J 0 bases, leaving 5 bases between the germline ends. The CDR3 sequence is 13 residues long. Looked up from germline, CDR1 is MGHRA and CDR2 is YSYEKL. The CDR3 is CASSQSSSYEQYF. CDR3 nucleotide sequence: TGCGCCAGCAGCCAATCGAGCTCCTACGAGCAGTACTTC.

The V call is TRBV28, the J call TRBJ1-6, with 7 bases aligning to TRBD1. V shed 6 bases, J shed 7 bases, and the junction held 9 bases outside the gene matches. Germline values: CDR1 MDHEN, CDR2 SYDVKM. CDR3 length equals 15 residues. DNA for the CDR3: TGTGCCAGCAGGCTGCAGGGGGTGGGGAATTCACCCCTCCACTTT. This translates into CASRLQGVGNSPLHF.

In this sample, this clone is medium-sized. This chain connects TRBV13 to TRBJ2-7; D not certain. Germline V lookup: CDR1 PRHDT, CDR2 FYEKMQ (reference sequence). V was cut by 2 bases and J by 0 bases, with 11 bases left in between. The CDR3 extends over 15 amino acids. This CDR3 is CASSLSPGGSYEQYF. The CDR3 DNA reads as TGTGCCAGCAGCTTATCCCCTGGCGGCTCCTACGAGCAGTACTTC.

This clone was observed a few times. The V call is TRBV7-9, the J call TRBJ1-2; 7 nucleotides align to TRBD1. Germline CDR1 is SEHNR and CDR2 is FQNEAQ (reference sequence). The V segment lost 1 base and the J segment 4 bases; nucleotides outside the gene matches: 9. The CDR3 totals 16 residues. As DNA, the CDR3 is TGTGCCAGCAGCTTAGGATCGGAGGGGACAGTCTATGGCTACACCTTC. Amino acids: CASSLGSEGTVYGYTF.

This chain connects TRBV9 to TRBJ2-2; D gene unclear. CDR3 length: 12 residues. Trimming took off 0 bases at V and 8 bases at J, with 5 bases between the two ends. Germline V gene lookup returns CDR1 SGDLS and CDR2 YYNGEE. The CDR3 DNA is TGTGCCAGCAGCGTAGGGCCGGGGGAGCTGTTTTTT. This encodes CASSVGPGELFF.

In DNA, the CDR3 is TGTGCCATCAGTGATGAGTTATTGACTGAAGCTTTCTTT. It codes for CAISDELLTEAFF. The chain links TRBV10-3 to TRBJ1-1; D not resolved. The V gene's germline CDR1 is ENHRY and CDR2 SYGVKD. V lost 3 bases, J lost 5 bases, and 10 bases lay in between. This CDR3 comprises 13 residues.

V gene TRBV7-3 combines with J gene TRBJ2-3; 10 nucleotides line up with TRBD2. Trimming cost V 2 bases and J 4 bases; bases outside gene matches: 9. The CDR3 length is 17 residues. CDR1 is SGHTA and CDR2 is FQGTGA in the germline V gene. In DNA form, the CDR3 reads TGTGCCAGCAGCTTATATGGTAGCGGGGGGATCTCAGATACGCAGTATTTT. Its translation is CASSLYGSGGISDTQYF.

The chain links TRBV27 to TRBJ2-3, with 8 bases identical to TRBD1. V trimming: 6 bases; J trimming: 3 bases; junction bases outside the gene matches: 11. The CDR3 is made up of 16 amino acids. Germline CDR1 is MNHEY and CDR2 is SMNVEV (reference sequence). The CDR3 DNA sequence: TGTGCCAGCAGGCTTTCCACAGGGGGTGTTACAGATACGCAGTATTTT. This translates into CASRLSTGGVTDTQYF.